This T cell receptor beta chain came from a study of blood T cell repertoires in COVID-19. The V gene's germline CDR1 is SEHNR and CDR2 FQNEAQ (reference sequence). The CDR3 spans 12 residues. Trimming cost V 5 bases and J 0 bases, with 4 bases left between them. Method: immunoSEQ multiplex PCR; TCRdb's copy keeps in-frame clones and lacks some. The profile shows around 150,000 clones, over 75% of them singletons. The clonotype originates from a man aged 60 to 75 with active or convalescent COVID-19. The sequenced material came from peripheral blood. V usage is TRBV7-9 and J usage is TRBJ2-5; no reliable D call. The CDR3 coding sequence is TGTGCCAGCAGCGCTAACCAAGAGACCCAGTACTTC. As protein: CASSANQETQYF.